These 27 T cell receptor beta chains were sequenced from one sample in a study of blood T cell repertoires in COVID-19. Here immunoSEQ multiplex PCR was the method, and the copy in TCRdb shows in-frame clones only, minus some. The sample includes some 270,000 clones, 75% to 90% of them seen just once. Material for sequencing was PBMCs or T cells enriched from blood (not recorded which). Source of these receptors: a woman aged 40 to 50 who had been exposed to COVID-19.

The table lists this clone with a few counts. The genes are TRBV7-9 and TRBJ2-2; D is possibly TRBD1 (6 bases). Trimming took 4 bases from V and 1 from J, leaving 13 bases between them. Germline loops: CDR1 SEHNR, CDR2 FQNEAQ (reference sequence). This CDR3 contains 16 residues. The CDR3 DNA reads as TGTGCCAGCAGCTCTCTACAGGGCTTGAACACCGGGGAGCTGTTTTTT. This encodes CASSSLQGLNTGELFF.

The chain is built from TRBV6-2 or TRBV6-3 and TRBJ2-2; D gene uncertain. CDR3 length equals 12 residues. Germline V gene sequence: CDR1 MNHEY, CDR2 SVGEGT. V lost 2 bases, J lost 5 bases, and 3 bases lay in between. This CDR3 reads CASSYLTGELFF. As DNA, the CDR3 is TGTGCCAGCAGTTACCTAACCGGGGAGCTGTTTTTT.

DNA of the CDR3: TGCGCCAGCAGTCAACCAACAGGTCATAGCAATCAGCCCCAGCATTTT. This codes for CASSQPTGHSNQPQHF. The chain carries TRBV23-1 and TRBJ1-5, with D perhaps TRBD1 (5 bases). TRBV23-1 is designated an ORF whose function remains uncertain. Trimming removed 2 bases at V and 0 bases at J, with 11 bases between. This CDR3 is 16 amino acids long.

The chain couples TRBV27 to TRBJ2-3, with 7 bases that match TRBD2. CDR1 and CDR2 from the germline V gene are MNHEY and SMNVEV (reference sequence). The CDR3 contains 15 residues. After removal of 3 bases from V and 1 base from J, the junction contained 4 bases not matched to a gene. CDR3 region: CASSFVLAGTDTQYF. In nucleotides, the CDR3 is TGTGCCAGCAGTTTCGTGCTAGCGGGCACAGATACGCAGTATTTT.

The chain employs TRBV5-1 and TRBJ2-5; perhaps TRBD2 as D (5 bases). CDR3 length equals 13 residues. Trimming pared 1 base from V and 6 bases from J, leaving 10 bases between. Germline V lookup: CDR1 SGHRS, CDR2 YFSETQ. CDR3 coding DNA: TGCGCCAGCAGCTTGACGGGGTGGAAGACCCAGTACTTC. Encoded protein: CASSLTGWKTQYF.

J is TRBJ2-7 and V is TRBV5-6; TRBD2 aligns across 8 bases. V dropped 0 bases and J dropped 2; count of bases not matched to a gene: 4. Germline values: CDR1 SGHDT, CDR2 YYEEEE. CDR3 size: 15 residues. The CDR3, as DNA: TGTGCCAGCAGCTTGGTGGGGCGGGGGGCCTACGAGCAGTACTTC. Translation: CASSLVGRGAYEQYF. Combining the CDR3 with reference TRBV5-6 and TRBJ2-7 gives the whole variable domain DAGVTQSPTHLIKTRGQQVTLRCSPKSGHDTVSWYQQALGQGPQFIFQYYEEEERQRGNFPDRFSGHQFPNYSSELNVNALLLGDSALYLCASSLVGRGAYEQYFGPGTRLTVT.

The chain carries TRBV7-2 and TRBJ2-7; 12 bases line up with TRBD2. Per germline, CDR1 SGHTA and CDR2 FQGNSA. The CDR3 sequence is 15 residues long. With V trimmed by 5 bases and J by 2 bases, 4 bases remained unmatched. The CDR3 protein is CASSTLAGGPYEQYF. The CDR3 DNA reads TGTGCCAGCAGCACACTAGCGGGGGGACCCTACGAGCAGTACTTC.

The CDR3, as DNA: TGTGCCATCCGGGAGGGCTCATACAATGAGCAGTTCTTC. Translation: CAIREGSYNEQFF. This chain connects TRBV28 to TRBJ2-1, with 8 positions matching TRBD2. Germline trimming cut 10 bases from V and 4 bases from J; bases unmatched to any gene: 6. This CDR3 is built from 13 residues. Looked up from germline, CDR1 is MDHEN and CDR2 is SYDVKM.

The J gene is TRBJ1-2, the V gene TRBV7-9, with D tentatively TRBD1 (5 bases). Between the trimmed V and J ends, which lost 6 bases and 6 bases, there was a span of 11 bases. CDR1 and CDR2 (germline): SEHNR, FQNEAQ (reference sequence). The CDR3 loop spans 12 amino acids. CDR3 in amino acids: CASSPDSNGYTF. DNA for the CDR3: TGTGCCAGCAGTCCCGACAGCAATGGCTACACCTTC.

The CDR3 is CASSEEGRPSTDTQYF. Written as DNA, the CDR3 is TGTGCCAGCAGTGAAGAAGGGAGGCCTAGCACAGATACGCAGTATTTT. The rearrangement uses TRBV25-1 and TRBJ2-3; D possibly corresponds to TRBD2 (6 bases). V was shortened by 2 bases and J by 0 bases, with 12 bases between the two germline ends. The germline CDR1 and CDR2 sequences are MGHDK and SYGVNS. The CDR3 is 16 residues long.

This clone is a singleton in its sample. The rearrangement joins TRBV5-1 to TRBJ2-3; 7 nucleotides line up with TRBD2. CDR3 length: 15 amino acids. The V segment lost 5 bases and the J segment 4 bases; nucleotides outside the gene matches: 10. Germline values: CDR1 SGHRS, CDR2 YFSETQ. CDR3 sequence reads: CASRTHGAGADTQYF. CDR3 DNA sequence: TGCGCCAGCAGAACCCATGGGGCGGGGGCAGATACGCAGTATTTT.

This clone was recorded once. The genes are TRBV24-1 and TRBJ1-2; D is possibly TRBD1 (6 bases). This CDR3 has 14 residues. Per germline, CDR1 KGHDR and CDR2 SFDVKD. V was trimmed by 0 bases and J by 8 bases, leaving 12 bases between them. CDR3 in DNA: TGTGCCACCAGTGATTTGGTCTCGGGGGGCGGCTACACCTTC. This encodes CATSDLVSGGGYTF.

This rearrangement joins TRBV2 to TRBJ1-5; D gene ambiguous. The CDR3 is made up of 13 amino acids. Germline CDR1 is SNHLY and CDR2 is FYNNEI. Trimming shortened V by 4 bases and J by 4 bases, and 8 bases separated the two germline ends. CDR3 in amino acids: CASSGARNQPQHF. CDR3 DNA sequence: TGTGCCAGCAGTGGGGCCAGGAATCAGCCCCAGCATTTT.

The chain has TRBV28 and TRBJ1-2; the D is unclear. The CDR3 has 15 amino acids. Germline V gene lookup returns CDR1 MDHEN and CDR2 SYDVKM. V lost 1 base and J lost 4, with 13 bases in between. CDR3 region: CASSLSLSSGYGYTF. In nucleotides, the CDR3 is TGTGCCAGCAGTTTATCCCTCAGTTCTGGCTATGGCTACACCTTC.

The CDR3 sequence: CASSETGRPSRSPLHF. CDR3 DNA: TGTGCCAGCAGTGAGACAGGGAGGCCTTCGCGTTCACCCCTCCACTTT. The gene calls are TRBV6-1 and TRBJ1-6; 7 nucleotides align to TRBD1. V shed 3 bases, J shed 9 bases, and the junction held 11 bases outside the gene matches. CDR3 length equals 16 residues. CDR1 MNHNS and CDR2 SASEGT come from the germline V gene.

The CDR3, as DNA: TGTGCCACCAGTGAACAGGGGAGAGATACCGGGGAGCTGTTTTTT. It yields the protein CATSEQGRDTGELFF. The chain combines TRBV24-1 with TRBJ2-2; TRBD1 matches at 7 bases. Germline trimming cut 4 bases from V and 5 bases from J; bases unmatched to any gene: 6. Germline V CDR1 and CDR2: KGHDR, SFDVKD. The CDR3 loop spans 15 amino acids.

The rearrangement joins TRBV27 to TRBJ2-7, with TRBD1 as a possible D gene (7 bases). Germline assignment: CDR1 MNHEY and CDR2 SMNVEV (reference sequence). With 8 bases removed from V and 4 bases from J, the gap between germline ends came to 15 bases. This CDR3 has 13 amino acids. The DNA of the CDR3 is TGTGCCAGCGGACTACAGGGGAGTTACGAGCAGTACGTC. Encoded protein: CASGLQGSYEQYV.

The chain has TRBV27 and TRBJ1-5, with D perhaps TRBD1 (5 bases). Per the germline V gene, CDR1 is MNHEY and CDR2 is SMNVEV (reference sequence). The CDR3 has 15 amino acids. The V end was cut by 5 bases, the J end by 6 bases, with 17 bases between. The CDR3 region has the DNA TGTGCCAGCAGTCTCAGCCCGTCGGGGGTTCAGCCCCAGCATTTT. Translation: CASSLSPSGVQPQHF.

The chain uses TRBV2 and TRBJ1-1; D gene uncertain. Between the trimmed V and J ends, which lost 3 bases and 1 base, there was a span of 6 bases. Germline-derived CDR1 and CDR2 are SNHLY and FYNNEI. The CDR3 contains 13 residues. The CDR3: CASSEIENTEAFF. The CDR3 coding sequence is TGTGCCAGCAGTGAGATAGAGAACACTGAAGCTTTCTTT.

J is TRBJ2-1 and V is TRBV7-9, with D maybe TRBD1 (5 bases). V gave up 7 bases and J gave up 0 bases, with 10 bases separating them. Germline lookup yields CDR1 SEHNR and CDR2 FQNEAQ (reference sequence). CDR3 length: 14 residues. Here the CDR3 DNA reads TGTGCCAGCAACGACAGAAGCTCCTACAATGAGCAGTTCTTC. As protein: CASNDRSSYNEQFF. The full variable domain, its missing parts supplied by reference TRBV7-9 and TRBJ2-1, is DTGVSQNPRHKITKRGQNVTFRCDPISEHNRLYWYRQTLGQGPEFLTYFQNEAQLEKSRLLSDRFSAERPKGSFSTLEIQRTEQGDSAMYLCASNDRSSYNEQFFGPGTRLTVL.

The chain links TRBV2 to TRBJ2-1; 10 bases align to TRBD1. This CDR3 has 15 residues. Germline CDR1 and CDR2: SNHLY and FYNNEI. J gave up 6 bases and V 4 bases, and 6 bases lay outside the gene matches. CDR3 coding DNA: TGTGCCAGCAGTGTCCGGACAGGGGGGTCCAATGAGCAGTTCTTC. Its protein product is CASSVRTGGSNEQFF.

The rearrangement links TRBV10-3 to TRBJ1-1, with a weak D call TRBD1 (6 bases). Per germline, CDR1 ENHRY and CDR2 SYGVKD. With 3 bases removed from V and 1 base from J, the gap between germline ends came to 15 bases. This CDR3 is 16 amino acids long. Written as DNA, the CDR3 is TGTGCCATCAGTGACGGGGTCAGGGGACCGAACACTGAAGCTTTCTTT. Translated: CAISDGVRGPNTEAFF.

The genes are TRBV3-1 (or the pseudogene TRBV3-2) and TRBJ2-5; possibly TRBD2 for D (6 bases). The CDR3 consists of 14 residues. The V gene's germline CDR1 is LGHDT and CDR2 YNNKEL (reference sequence). The ends were cut back, 1 base at V and 3 bases at J, with 9 bases in the middle. CDR3 nucleotides: TGTGCCAGCAGCCAAGGGGGGACTGAAGAGACCCAGTACTTC. It is translated as CASSQGGTEETQYF.

This chain connects TRBV24-1 to TRBJ1-5; D remains unclear. The CDR3 has 13 residues. In germline, CDR1 is KGHDR, CDR2 SFDVKD. V dropped 5 bases and J dropped 4 bases, with 8 bases sitting between them. The CDR3 spells CATSGTANQPQHF. CDR3 coding DNA: TGTGCCACCAGTGGAACAGCAAATCAGCCCCAGCATTTT.

This chain links TRBV11-3 with TRBJ1-1, with unresolved D. Per germline, CDR1 SGHNT and CDR2 YENEEA. Trimming pared 6 bases from V and 2 bases from J, leaving 10 bases between. The CDR3 covers 13 residues. The CDR3 reads CASRIRENTEAFF. The CDR3 DNA sequence: TGTGCCAGCAGAATACGGGAAAACACTGAAGCTTTCTTT.

The V call is TRBV24-1, the J call TRBJ2-5, with TRBD1 as a possible D gene (5 bases). Germline CDR1 reads KGHDR; CDR2 reads SFDVKD. Between the trimmed V and J ends, which lost 5 bases and 3 bases, there was a span of 12 bases. This CDR3 contains 14 residues. The CDR3 nucleotides read TGTGCCACCAGTGGTCGGCAGGGCAAAGAGACCCAGTACTTC. Translating it yields CATSGRQGKETQYF.

This chain joins TRBV2 and TRBJ1-4; unclear D gene. Germline CDR1 is SNHLY and CDR2 is FYNNEI. Between the trimmed V and J ends, which lost 2 bases and 8 bases, there was a span of 15 bases. This CDR3 spans 15 amino acids. The CDR3 loop reads CASSEPAARGEKLFF. In nucleotides, the CDR3 is TGTGCCAGCAGTGAACCCGCGGCACGTGGGGAAAAACTGTTTTTT. The full variable domain, completed using reference TRBV2 and TRBJ1-4, is EPEVTQTPSHQVTQMGQEVILRCVPISNHLYFYWYRQILGQKVEFLVSFYNNEISEKSEIFDDQFSVERPDGSNFTLKIRSTKLEDSAMYFCASSEPAARGEKLFFGSGTQLSVL.